A selection of T cell receptor beta chains follows, all from one sample in a study of blood T cell repertoires in COVID-19. Method: immunoSEQ multiplex PCR; TCRdb's copy keeps in-frame clones and lacks some. Of approximately 21,000 clones listed, 70% to 90% are singletons. Sequenced input: peripheral blood. These receptors were obtained from a human donor with active COVID-19. The donor label of this sample is uncertain. Each CDR3 is given with its conserved first and last residue. The order of the fields is D gene, clone size, J gene, V gene, CDR3 DNA, CDR3 protein. D genes are given only for firm matches. Expanded clones are given a class, and other clones once, few, many or no size at all.

d_call: TRBD2
clone_size: NA
j_call: TRBJ2-5
v_call: TRBV5-1
cdr3_nt: TGCGCCAGCAGTCAGGGAGGGTCAAAAGAGACCCAGTACTTC
cdr3_aa: CASSQGGSKETQYF

d_call: NA
clone_size: NA
j_call: TRBJ1-3
v_call: TRBV21-1
cdr3_nt: TGTGCCAGCAGCAAGAATTTAGACAAGGCAGGAAACACCATATATTTT
cdr3_aa: CASSKNLDKAGNTIYF

d_call: TRBD1
clone_size: NA
j_call: TRBJ2-7
v_call: TRBV29-1
cdr3_nt: TGCAGCGTTGCCCTCGCCGACAGGGGAGTATACGAGCAGTACTTC
cdr3_aa: CSVALADRGVYEQYF

d_call: NA
clone_size: NA
j_call: TRBJ2-2
v_call: TRBV19
cdr3_nt: TGTGCCAGTAGTATCCCCTACACCGGGGAGCTGTTTTTT
cdr3_aa: CASSIPYTGELFF

d_call: TRBD1
clone_size: once
j_call: TRBJ1-1
v_call: TRBV20-1
cdr3_nt: TGCAGTGCTAGTCAGGGGGGTTTGAACACTGAAGCTTTCTTT
cdr3_aa: CSASQGGLNTEAFF

d_call: TRBD1
clone_size: NA
j_call: TRBJ1-2
v_call: TRBV12-3/TRBV12-4
cdr3_nt: TGTGCCAGCAGTTTAGACAGGGGCTATGGCTACACCTTC
cdr3_aa: CASSLDRGYGYTF

d_call: NA
clone_size: few
j_call: TRBJ2-7
v_call: TRBV5-1
cdr3_nt: TGCGCCAGCTCCCGACGGGGTTACCCCTACGAGCAGTACTTC
cdr3_aa: CASSRRGYPYEQYF

d_call: TRBD2
clone_size: NA
j_call: TRBJ2-1
v_call: TRBV18
cdr3_nt: TGTGCCAGCTCACCCACCCAGACTAGCGGCCCTAACAATGAGCAGTTCTTC
cdr3_aa: CASSPTQTSGPNNEQFF

d_call: NA
clone_size: NA
j_call: TRBJ1-4
v_call: TRBV19
cdr3_nt: TGTGCCAGTAGTATGGGGCAGCCTACGGTTGAAAAACTGTTTTTT
cdr3_aa: CASSMGQPTVEKLFF

d_call: TRBD2
clone_size: once
j_call: TRBJ2-1
v_call: TRBV12-5
cdr3_nt: TGTGCTAGTCGGGCGGGAGTCCACAATGAGCAGTTCTTC
cdr3_aa: CASRAGVHNEQFF

d_call: NA
clone_size: NA
j_call: TRBJ2-2
v_call: TRBV27
cdr3_nt: TGTGCCAGCAGTTTAGGTAGCGGGAACACCGGGGAGCTGTTTTTT
cdr3_aa: CASSLGSGNTGELFF

d_call: TRBD2
clone_size: NA
j_call: TRBJ2-2
v_call: TRBV10-3
cdr3_nt: TGTGCCGTACATCCGGGACTAGCGGGAGACACCGGGGAGCTGTTTTTT
cdr3_aa: CAVHPGLAGDTGELFF

d_call: TRBD1
clone_size: NA
j_call: TRBJ2-3
v_call: TRBV5-1
cdr3_nt: TGCGCCAGCAGCTGGACAGGGGCCACAGATACGCAGTATTTT
cdr3_aa: CASSWTGATDTQYF

d_call: TRBD1
clone_size: NA
j_call: TRBJ2-1
v_call: TRBV2
cdr3_nt: TGTGCCAGCATTCAACAGGGGTCCTACAATGAGCAGTTCTTC
cdr3_aa: CASIQQGSYNEQFF

d_call: NA
clone_size: NA
j_call: TRBJ1-5
v_call: TRBV3-1/TRBV3-2
cdr3_nt: TGTGCCAGCAGCCAAGGGAGCGGGGGCCACAATCAGCCCCAGCATTTT
cdr3_aa: CASSQGSGGHNQPQHF

d_call: NA
clone_size: NA
j_call: TRBJ2-1
v_call: TRBV7-9
cdr3_nt: TGTGCCAGCAGCTCAACCACAGGTTACAATGAGCAGTTCTTC
cdr3_aa: CASSSTTGYNEQFF

d_call: TRBD1
clone_size: NA
j_call: TRBJ2-2
v_call: TRBV18
cdr3_nt: TGTGCCAGCTCACTCTCAGGGGGCCGCACCGGGGAGCTGTTTTTT
cdr3_aa: CASSLSGGRTGELFF

d_call: TRBD2
clone_size: NA
j_call: TRBJ2-2
v_call: TRBV3-1/TRBV3-2
cdr3_nt: TGTGCCAGCAGCCCCGAACTAGCGGGAGCCGGGGAGCTGTTTTTT
cdr3_aa: CASSPELAGAGELFF

d_call: NA
clone_size: NA
j_call: TRBJ2-5
v_call: TRBV6-5
cdr3_nt: TGTGCCAGCAGTTCCCAACTAGTTTCCGAGACCCAGTACTTC
cdr3_aa: CASSSQLVSETQYF

d_call: TRBD2
clone_size: NA
j_call: TRBJ2-1
v_call: TRBV7-8
cdr3_nt: TGTGCCAGCAGCTTCTATACTAGCGGGACCGATGAGCAGTTCTTC
cdr3_aa: CASSFYTSGTDEQFF

d_call: TRBD2
clone_size: NA
j_call: TRBJ2-3
v_call: TRBV7-8
cdr3_nt: TGTGCCACCGCCGGGACTAGCGGGAGGGTCACAGATACGCAGTATTTT
cdr3_aa: CATAGTSGRVTDTQYF

d_call: TRBD1
clone_size: NA
j_call: TRBJ1-2
v_call: TRBV28
cdr3_nt: TGTGCCAGCAGTGCGGATCAGACAGGGGTCTATGGCTACACCTTC
cdr3_aa: CASSADQTGVYGYTF

d_call: NA
clone_size: NA
j_call: TRBJ1-6
v_call: TRBV30
cdr3_nt: TGTGCCTGGAGTCCAGGTACTTACTCACCCCTCCACTTT
cdr3_aa: CAWSPGTYSPLHF

d_call: TRBD2
clone_size: NA
j_call: TRBJ2-7
v_call: TRBV6-4
cdr3_nt: TGTGCCAGCAGACCTCCGGGCGGGAGCAAGGAAGGGCAGTACTTC
cdr3_aa: CASRPPGGSKEGQYF

d_call: NA
clone_size: NA
j_call: TRBJ2-7
v_call: TRBV5-1
cdr3_nt: TGCGCCAGCAGCGGCAACCAATACGAGCAGTACTTC
cdr3_aa: CASSGNQYEQYF

d_call: TRBD1
clone_size: NA
j_call: TRBJ2-2
v_call: TRBV9
cdr3_nt: TGTGCCAGCAGCGTAAGGGACAGGGGTTCCGGGGAGCTGTTTTTT
cdr3_aa: CASSVRDRGSGELFF

d_call: TRBD2
clone_size: NA
j_call: TRBJ2-3
v_call: TRBV7-6
cdr3_nt: TGTGCCAGCAGCAACACTAGCGGGAGGCTCACAGATACGCAGTATTTT
cdr3_aa: CASSNTSGRLTDTQYF

d_call: NA
clone_size: NA
j_call: TRBJ2-3
v_call: TRBV5-4
cdr3_nt: TGTGCCAGCAGCTTGAAGACCGGGTGGAATACAGATACGCAGTATTTT
cdr3_aa: CASSLKTGWNTDTQYF

d_call: TRBD2
clone_size: NA
j_call: TRBJ2-7
v_call: TRBV19
cdr3_nt: TGTGCCAGTAGTTTGGGACTAGCTGGGTACGAGCAGTACTTC
cdr3_aa: CASSLGLAGYEQYF

d_call: NA
clone_size: NA
j_call: TRBJ1-1
v_call: TRBV10-3
cdr3_nt: TGTGCCATCAGTGATGGGGGGTTCACTGAAGCTTTCTTT
cdr3_aa: CAISDGGFTEAFF

d_call: NA
clone_size: NA
j_call: TRBJ1-1
v_call: TRBV12-5
cdr3_nt: TGTGCTAGTGGTGCGTCACATGGGGGAGGCACTGAAGCTTTCTTT
cdr3_aa: CASGASHGGGTEAFF

d_call: NA
clone_size: NA
j_call: TRBJ2-1
v_call: TRBV2
cdr3_nt: TGTGCCAGCATGGAACAGGGCTACAATGAGCAGTTCTTC
cdr3_aa: CASMEQGYNEQFF

d_call: TRBD1
clone_size: NA
j_call: TRBJ2-1
v_call: TRBV11-2
cdr3_nt: TGTGCCAGCAGCTTAGGGACAGGGATCTACAATGAGCAGTTCTTC
cdr3_aa: CASSLGTGIYNEQFF

d_call: TRBD2
clone_size: NA
j_call: TRBJ2-7
v_call: TRBV4-3
cdr3_nt: TGCGCCAGCAGCCAAGGGCTAGCGGGAGGCCCCGAGCAGTACTTC
cdr3_aa: CASSQGLAGGPEQYF

d_call: NA
clone_size: NA
j_call: TRBJ1-6
v_call: TRBV9
cdr3_nt: TGTGCCAGCAGCAAAGGACAGAGGGATTCACCCCTCCACTTT
cdr3_aa: CASSKGQRDSPLHF

d_call: NA
clone_size: NA
j_call: TRBJ2-1
v_call: TRBV15
cdr3_nt: TGTGCCACCCGGGATCCCCGGTCTTCCTACAATGAGCAGTTCTTC
cdr3_aa: CATRDPRSSYNEQFF

d_call: TRBD2
clone_size: NA
j_call: TRBJ2-1
v_call: TRBV7-2
cdr3_nt: TGTGCCAGCAGCAGGACTAGCGGGAGGGATGAGCAGTTCTTC
cdr3_aa: CASSRTSGRDEQFF

d_call: TRBD2
clone_size: NA
j_call: TRBJ2-2
v_call: TRBV3-1/TRBV3-2
cdr3_nt: TGTGCCAGCAGCAGTAGCGGGAGTGCGGGCGGGGAGCTGTTTTTT
cdr3_aa: CASSSSGSAGGELFF

d_call: NA
clone_size: NA
j_call: TRBJ2-1
v_call: TRBV9
cdr3_nt: TGTGCCAGCAGCCCGGTAGTTTCCTACAATGAGCAGTTCTTC
cdr3_aa: CASSPVVSYNEQFF

d_call: NA
clone_size: NA
j_call: TRBJ1-2
v_call: TRBV28
cdr3_nt: TGTGCCAGCAGTCAACAGGGACGAAAATCCTACACCTTC
cdr3_aa: CASSQQGRKSYTF

d_call: TRBD2
clone_size: NA
j_call: TRBJ2-2
v_call: TRBV2
cdr3_nt: TGTGCCAGCGCGGGCCTAGCGGGAGGGCCTGGGGAGCTGTTTTTT
cdr3_aa: CASAGLAGGPGELFF

d_call: NA
clone_size: NA
j_call: TRBJ2-3
v_call: TRBV7-2
cdr3_nt: TGTGCCAGCAGTGCTATGCACTCCACAGATACGCAGTATTTT
cdr3_aa: CASSAMHSTDTQYF